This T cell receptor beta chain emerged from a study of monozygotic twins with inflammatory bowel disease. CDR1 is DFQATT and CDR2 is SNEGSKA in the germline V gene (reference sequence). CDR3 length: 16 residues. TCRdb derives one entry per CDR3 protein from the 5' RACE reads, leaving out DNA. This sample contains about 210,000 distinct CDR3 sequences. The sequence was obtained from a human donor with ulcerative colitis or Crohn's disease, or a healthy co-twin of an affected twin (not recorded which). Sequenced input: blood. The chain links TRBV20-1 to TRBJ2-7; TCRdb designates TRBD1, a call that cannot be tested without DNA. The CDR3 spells CSARPLRQGGKNEQYF.